This T cell receptor (beta chain) was found in a study of early T cells in non-severe SARS-CoV-2 infection. Looking at the study overall: Chains from this unsorted whole-blood bulk RNA could not be paired. Whole-study results and caveats: Comparison of clonotypes with VDJdb favored anti-spike CD8 responses while missing private and CD4 specificities.

Within the sample, this clonotype is medium-sized. No antigen is known for it. V shed 4 bases and J 8 bases; nucleotides not matched to a gene: 10. The CDR3 covers 15 residues. Per the germline V gene, CDR1 is MNHNS and CDR2 is SASEGT. One entry per CDR3 protein, called by TCRdb with MiXCR from the 5' RACE reads. In the table there are 56,000 or so distinct CDR3 sequences, around 8% of which are singletons. The receptor's source is an adult who was a healthcare worker with PCR-confirmed SARS-CoV-2 infection or an uninfected control (not recorded which). Source material: whole blood. The chain uses TRBV6-1 and TRBJ2-1, with TRBD2 identical over 8 bases. The CDR3 DNA reads as TGTGCCAGCAGTGGTCTCAGCGGGAGTATGGATGAGCAGTTCTTC. This codes for CASSGLSGSMDEQFF.